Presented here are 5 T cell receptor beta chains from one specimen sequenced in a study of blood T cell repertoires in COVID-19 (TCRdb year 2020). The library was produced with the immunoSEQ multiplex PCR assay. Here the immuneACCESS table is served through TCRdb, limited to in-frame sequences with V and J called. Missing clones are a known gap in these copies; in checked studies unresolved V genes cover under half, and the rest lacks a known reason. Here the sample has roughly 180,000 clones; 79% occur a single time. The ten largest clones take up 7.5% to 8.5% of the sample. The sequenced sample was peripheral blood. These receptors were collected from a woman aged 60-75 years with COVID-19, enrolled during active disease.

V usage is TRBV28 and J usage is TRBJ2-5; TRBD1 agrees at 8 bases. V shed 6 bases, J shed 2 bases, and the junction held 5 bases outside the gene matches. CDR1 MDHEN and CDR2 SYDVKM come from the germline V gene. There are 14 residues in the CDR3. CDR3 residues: CASSSTGVQETQYF. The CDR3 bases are TGTGCCAGCAGCTCGACAGGGGTTCAAGAGACCCAGTACTTC.

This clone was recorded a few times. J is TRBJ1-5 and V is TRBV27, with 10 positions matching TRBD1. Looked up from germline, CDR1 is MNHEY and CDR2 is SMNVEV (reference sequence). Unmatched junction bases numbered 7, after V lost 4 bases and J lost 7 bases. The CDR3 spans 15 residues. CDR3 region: CASSSRQGAWQPQHF. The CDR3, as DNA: TGTGCCAGCAGTTCCCGACAGGGGGCTTGGCAGCCCCAGCATTTT.

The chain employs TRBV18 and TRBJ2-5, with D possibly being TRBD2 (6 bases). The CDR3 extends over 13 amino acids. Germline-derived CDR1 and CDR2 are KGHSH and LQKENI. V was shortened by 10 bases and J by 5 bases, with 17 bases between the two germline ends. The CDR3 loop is CAIWDSLSETQYF. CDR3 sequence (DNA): TGTGCCATCTGGGACTCCTTGTCTGAGACCCAGTACTTC.

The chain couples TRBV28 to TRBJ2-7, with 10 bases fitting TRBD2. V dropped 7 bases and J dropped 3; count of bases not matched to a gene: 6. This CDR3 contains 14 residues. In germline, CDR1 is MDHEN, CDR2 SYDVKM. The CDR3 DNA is TGTGCCAGCAACTCCGGGACTAGCGTCTACGAGCAGTACTTC. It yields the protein CASNSGTSVYEQYF.

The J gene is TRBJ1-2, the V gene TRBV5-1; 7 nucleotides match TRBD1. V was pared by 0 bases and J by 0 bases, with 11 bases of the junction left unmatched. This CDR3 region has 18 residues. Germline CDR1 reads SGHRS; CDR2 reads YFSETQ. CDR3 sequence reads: CASSLGLLGTAANYGYTF. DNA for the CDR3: TGCGCCAGCAGCTTGGGGCTCTTAGGGACAGCAGCTAACTATGGCTACACCTTC.